This record covers a single TCR beta chain. The PCR was carried out with 60 Vbeta primers and 13 Jbeta primers. Produced via immunoSEQ multiplex PCR; TCRdb's table is partial and in-frame only. The sample contains about 92,000 clones, 80% of which appear only once. The V and J ends lost 5 bases and 5 bases respectively, with 12 bases between them. In germline, CDR1 is SNHLY, CDR2 FYNNEI. This CDR3 comprises 13 residues. This record belongs to a study of cytomegalovirus exposure and HLA in healthy donors. This receptor was taken from a young man in good health and CMV-seronegative. The chain uses TRBV2 and TRBJ2-5; perhaps TRBD2 as D (6 bases). Sequencing input: PBMCs. Here the CDR3 DNA reads TGTGCCAGCAGTTACCAGGGAGGCGAGACCCAGTACTTC. It is translated as CASSYQGGETQYF.